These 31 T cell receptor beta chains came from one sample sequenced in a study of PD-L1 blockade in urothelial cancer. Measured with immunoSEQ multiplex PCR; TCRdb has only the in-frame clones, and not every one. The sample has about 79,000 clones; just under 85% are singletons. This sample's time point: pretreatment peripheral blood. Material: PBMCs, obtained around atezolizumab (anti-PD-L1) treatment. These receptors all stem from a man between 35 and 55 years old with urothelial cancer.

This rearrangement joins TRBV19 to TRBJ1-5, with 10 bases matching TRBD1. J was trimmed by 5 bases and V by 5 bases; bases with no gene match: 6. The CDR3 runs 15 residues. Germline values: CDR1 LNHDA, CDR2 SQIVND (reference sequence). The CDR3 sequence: CASSSRQGAYQPQHF. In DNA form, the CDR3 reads TGTGCCAGTAGTTCGAGACAGGGGGCATATCAGCCCCAGCATTTT.

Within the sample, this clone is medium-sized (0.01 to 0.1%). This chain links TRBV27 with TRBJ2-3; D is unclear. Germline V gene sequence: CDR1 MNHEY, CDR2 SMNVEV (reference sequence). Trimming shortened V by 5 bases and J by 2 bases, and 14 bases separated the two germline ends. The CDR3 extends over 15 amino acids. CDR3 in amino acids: CASSPSTASTDTQYF. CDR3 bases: TGTGCCAGCAGTCCTTCGACTGCCTCCACAGATACGCAGTATTTT.

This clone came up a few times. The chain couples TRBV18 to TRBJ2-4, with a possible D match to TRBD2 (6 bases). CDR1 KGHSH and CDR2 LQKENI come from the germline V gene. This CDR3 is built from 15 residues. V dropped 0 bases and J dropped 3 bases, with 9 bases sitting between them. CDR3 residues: CASSPPQGGKNIQYF. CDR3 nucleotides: TGTGCCAGCTCACCACCCCAGGGAGGCAAAAACATTCAGTACTTC.

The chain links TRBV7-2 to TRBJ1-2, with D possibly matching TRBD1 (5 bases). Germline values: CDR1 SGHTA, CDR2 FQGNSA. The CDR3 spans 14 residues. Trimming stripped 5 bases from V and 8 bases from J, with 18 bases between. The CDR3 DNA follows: TGTGCCAGCAGCCCGACGGTCGGGGGGAAGGGCTACACCTTC. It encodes CASSPTVGGKGYTF. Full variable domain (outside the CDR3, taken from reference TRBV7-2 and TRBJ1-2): GAGVSQSPSNKVTEKGKDVELRCDPISGHTALYWYRQSLGQGLEFLIYFQGNSAPDKSGLPSDRFSAERTGGSVSTLTIQRTQQEDSAVYLCASSPTVGGKGYTFGSGTRLTVV.

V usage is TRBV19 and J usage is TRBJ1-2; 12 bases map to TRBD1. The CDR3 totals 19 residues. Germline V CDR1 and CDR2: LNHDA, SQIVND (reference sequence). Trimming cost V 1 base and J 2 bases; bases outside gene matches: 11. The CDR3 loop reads CASSIGVPGTGGSNYGYTF. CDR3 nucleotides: TGTGCCAGTAGTATAGGAGTCCCCGGGACAGGGGGCTCAAACTATGGCTACACCTTC.

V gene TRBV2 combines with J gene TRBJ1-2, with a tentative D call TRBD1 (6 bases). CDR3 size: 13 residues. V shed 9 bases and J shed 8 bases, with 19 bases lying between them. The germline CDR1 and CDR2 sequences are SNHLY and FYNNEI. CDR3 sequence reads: CASLRSTGSGYTF. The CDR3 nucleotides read TGTGCCAGTCTGCGTTCTACAGGGTCGGGCTACACCTTC. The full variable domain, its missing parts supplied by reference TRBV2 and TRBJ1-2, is EPEVTQTPSHQVTQMGQEVILRCVPISNHLYFYWYRQILGQKVEFLVSFYNNEISEKSEIFDDQFSVERPDGSNFTLKIRSTKLEDSAMYFCASLRSTGSGYTFGSGTRLTVV.

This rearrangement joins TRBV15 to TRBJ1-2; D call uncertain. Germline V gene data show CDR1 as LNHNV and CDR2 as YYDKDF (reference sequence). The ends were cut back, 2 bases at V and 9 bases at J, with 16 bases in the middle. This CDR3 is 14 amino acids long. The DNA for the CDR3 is TGTGCCACCAGCAGAATTTTAGAGGTGCGGAGCTACACCTTC. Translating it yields CATSRILEVRSYTF.

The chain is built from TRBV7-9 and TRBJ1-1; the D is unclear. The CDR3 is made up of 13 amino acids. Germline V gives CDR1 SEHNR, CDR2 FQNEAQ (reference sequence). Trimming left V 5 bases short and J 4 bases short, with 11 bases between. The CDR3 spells CASSADRGTEAFF. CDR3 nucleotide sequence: TGTGCCAGCAGCGCCGACCGAGGCACTGAAGCTTTCTTT.

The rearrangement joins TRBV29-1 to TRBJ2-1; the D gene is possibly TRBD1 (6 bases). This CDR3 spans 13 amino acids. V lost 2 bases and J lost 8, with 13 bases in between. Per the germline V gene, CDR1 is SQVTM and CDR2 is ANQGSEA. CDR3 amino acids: CSVEQGLVDEQFF. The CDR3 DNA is TGCAGCGTTGAACAGGGGTTGGTAGATGAGCAGTTCTTC.

CDR3 sequence (DNA): TGTGCCAGCTATAACATCATGAACACTGAAGCTTTCTTT. It yields the protein CASYNIMNTEAFF. The J gene is TRBJ1-1, the V gene TRBV28; unclear D gene. V was cut by 8 bases and J by 0 bases, with 10 bases left in between. CDR3 size: 13 residues. Per germline, CDR1 MDHEN and CDR2 SYDVKM.

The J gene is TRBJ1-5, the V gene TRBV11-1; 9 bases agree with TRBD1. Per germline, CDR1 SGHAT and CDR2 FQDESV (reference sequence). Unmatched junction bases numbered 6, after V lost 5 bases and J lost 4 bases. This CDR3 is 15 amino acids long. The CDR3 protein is CASSPGTGWNQPQHF. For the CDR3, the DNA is TGTGCCAGCAGCCCAGGGACAGGGTGGAATCAGCCCCAGCATTTT.

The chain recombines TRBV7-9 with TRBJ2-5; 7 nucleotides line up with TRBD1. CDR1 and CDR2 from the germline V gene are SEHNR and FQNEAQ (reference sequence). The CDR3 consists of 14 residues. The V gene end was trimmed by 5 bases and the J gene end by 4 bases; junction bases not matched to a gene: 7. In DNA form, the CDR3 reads TGTGCCAGCAGCCCCGGGACAGTGGGAGAGACCCAGTACTTC. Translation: CASSPGTVGETQYF.

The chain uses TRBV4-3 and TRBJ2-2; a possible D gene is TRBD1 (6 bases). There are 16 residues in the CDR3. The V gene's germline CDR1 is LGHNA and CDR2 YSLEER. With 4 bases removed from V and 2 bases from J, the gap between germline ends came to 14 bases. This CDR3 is CASSPLGAGNTGELFF. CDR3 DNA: TGCGCCAGCAGCCCCCTGGGGGCAGGAAACACCGGGGAGCTGTTTTTT.

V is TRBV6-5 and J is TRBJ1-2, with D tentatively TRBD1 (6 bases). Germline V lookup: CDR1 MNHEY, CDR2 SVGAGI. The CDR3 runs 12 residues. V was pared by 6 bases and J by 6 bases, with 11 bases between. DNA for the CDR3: TGTGCCAGCAGAGACAGGTCCGATGGCTACACCTTC. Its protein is CASRDRSDGYTF.

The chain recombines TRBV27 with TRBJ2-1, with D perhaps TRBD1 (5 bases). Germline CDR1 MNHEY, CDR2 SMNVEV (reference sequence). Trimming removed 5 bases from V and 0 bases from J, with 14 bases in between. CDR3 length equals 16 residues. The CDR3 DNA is TGTGCCAGCAGTCCGCCACAGGTACTCTCCTACAATGAGCAGTTCTTC. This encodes CASSPPQVLSYNEQFF.

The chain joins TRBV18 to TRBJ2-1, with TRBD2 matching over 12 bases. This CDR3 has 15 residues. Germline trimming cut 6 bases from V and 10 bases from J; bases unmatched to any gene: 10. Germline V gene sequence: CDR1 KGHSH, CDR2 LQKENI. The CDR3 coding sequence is TGTGCCAGCTCGCCCCTAGCGGGAGGGCCGGAAGAGCAGTTCTTC. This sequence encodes CASSPLAGGPEEQFF.

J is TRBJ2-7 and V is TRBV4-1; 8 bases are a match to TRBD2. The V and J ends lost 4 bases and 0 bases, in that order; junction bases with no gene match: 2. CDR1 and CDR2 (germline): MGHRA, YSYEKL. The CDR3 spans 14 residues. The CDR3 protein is CASSPGGSSYEQYF. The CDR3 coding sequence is TGCGCCAGCAGCCCGGGAGGGAGCTCCTACGAGCAGTACTTC.

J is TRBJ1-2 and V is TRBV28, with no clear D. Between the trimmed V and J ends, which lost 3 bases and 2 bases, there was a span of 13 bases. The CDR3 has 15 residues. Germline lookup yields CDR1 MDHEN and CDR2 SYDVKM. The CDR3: CASSFLRTANYGYTF. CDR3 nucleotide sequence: TGTGCCAGCAGTTTCCTTAGAACTGCAAACTATGGCTACACCTTC.

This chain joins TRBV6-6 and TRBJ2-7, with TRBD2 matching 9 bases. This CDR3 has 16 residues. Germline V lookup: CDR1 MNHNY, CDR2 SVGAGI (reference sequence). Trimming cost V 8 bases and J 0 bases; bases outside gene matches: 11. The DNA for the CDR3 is TGTGCCAGCGAAGGAGGGTTGACTAGCGGCTCCTACGAGCAGTACTTC. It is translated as CASEGGLTSGSYEQYF.

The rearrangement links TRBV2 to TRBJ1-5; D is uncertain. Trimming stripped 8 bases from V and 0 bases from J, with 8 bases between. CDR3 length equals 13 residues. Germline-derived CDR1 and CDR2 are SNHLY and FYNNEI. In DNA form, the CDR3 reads TGTGCCAGCGCCCGGGATAGCAATCAGCCCCAGCATTTT. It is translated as CASARDSNQPQHF.

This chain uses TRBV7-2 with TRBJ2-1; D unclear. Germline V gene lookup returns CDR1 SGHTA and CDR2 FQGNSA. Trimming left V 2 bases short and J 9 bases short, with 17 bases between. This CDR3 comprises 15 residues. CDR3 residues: CASSLPPLGISEQFF. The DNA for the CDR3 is TGTGCCAGCAGCTTACCCCCTCTAGGAATCAGTGAGCAGTTCTTC.

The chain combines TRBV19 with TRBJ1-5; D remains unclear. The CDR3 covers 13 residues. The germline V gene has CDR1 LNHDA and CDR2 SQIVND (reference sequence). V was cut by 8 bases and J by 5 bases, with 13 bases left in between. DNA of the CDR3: TGTGCCAGTTCCCTAATGCCCGATCAGCCCCAGCATTTT. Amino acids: CASSLMPDQPQHF.

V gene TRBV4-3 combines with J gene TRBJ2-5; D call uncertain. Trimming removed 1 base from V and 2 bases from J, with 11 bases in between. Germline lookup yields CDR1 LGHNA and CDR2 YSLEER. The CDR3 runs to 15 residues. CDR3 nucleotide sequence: TGCGCCAGCAGCCAAGTTTTGGCCAAACAAGAGACCCAGTACTTC. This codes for CASSQVLAKQETQYF.

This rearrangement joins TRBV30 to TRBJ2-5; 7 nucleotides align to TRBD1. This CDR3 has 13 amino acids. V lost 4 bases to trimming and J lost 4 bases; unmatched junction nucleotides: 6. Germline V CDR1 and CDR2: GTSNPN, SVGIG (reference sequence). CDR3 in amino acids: CAWKNRGRETQYF. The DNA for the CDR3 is TGTGCCTGGAAAAACAGGGGACGAGAGACCCAGTACTTC.

The DNA for the CDR3 is TGTGCCAGCAGCTTGAGGCACAGGGTCGAAGCTTTCTTT. Its translation: CASSLRHRVEAFF. J is TRBJ1-1 and V is TRBV5-6, with a tentative D call TRBD1 (6 bases). The V end was cut by 1 base, the J end by 8 bases, with 12 bases between. This CDR3 is built from 13 residues. The germline CDR1 and CDR2 sequences are SGHDT and YYEEEE.

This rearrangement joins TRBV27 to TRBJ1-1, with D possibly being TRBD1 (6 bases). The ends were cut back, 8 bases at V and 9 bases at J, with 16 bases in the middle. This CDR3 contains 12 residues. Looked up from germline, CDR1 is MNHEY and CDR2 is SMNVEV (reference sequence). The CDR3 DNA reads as TGTGCCAGCCGCCACCCGGGACAAAAAGCTTTCTTT. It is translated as CASRHPGQKAFF.

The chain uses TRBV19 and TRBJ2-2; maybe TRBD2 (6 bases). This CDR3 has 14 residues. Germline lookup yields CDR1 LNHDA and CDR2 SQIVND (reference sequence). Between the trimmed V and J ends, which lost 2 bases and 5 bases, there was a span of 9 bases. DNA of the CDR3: TGTGCCAGTAGTATATACGCGGGGACCGGGGAGCTGTTTTTT. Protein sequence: CASSIYAGTGELFF.

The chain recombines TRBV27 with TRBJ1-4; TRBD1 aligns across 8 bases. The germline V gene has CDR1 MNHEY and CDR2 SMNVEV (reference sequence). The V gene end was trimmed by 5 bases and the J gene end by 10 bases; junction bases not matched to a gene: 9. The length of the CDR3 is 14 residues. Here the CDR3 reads CASSQRQGNRKLFF. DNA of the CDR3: TGTGCCAGCAGTCAGAGACAGGGGAATCGAAAACTGTTTTTT. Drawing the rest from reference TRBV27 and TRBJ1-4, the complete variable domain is EAQVTQNPRYLITVTGKKLTVTCSQNMNHEYMSWYRQDPGLGLRQIYYSMNVEVTDKGDVPEGYKVSRKEKRNFPLILESPSPNQTSLYFCASSQRQGNRKLFFGSGTQLSVL.

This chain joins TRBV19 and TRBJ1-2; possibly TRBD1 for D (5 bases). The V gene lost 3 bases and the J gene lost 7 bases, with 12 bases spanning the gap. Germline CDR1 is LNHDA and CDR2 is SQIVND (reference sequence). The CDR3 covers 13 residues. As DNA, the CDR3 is TGTGCCAGTAGTATGTCAGGGTATTTTGGCTACACCTTC. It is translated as CASSMSGYFGYTF.

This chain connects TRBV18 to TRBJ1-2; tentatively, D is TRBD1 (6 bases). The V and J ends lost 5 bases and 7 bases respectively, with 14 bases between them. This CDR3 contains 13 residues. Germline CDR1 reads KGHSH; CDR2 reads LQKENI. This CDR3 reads CASSSSGRGGYTF. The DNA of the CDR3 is TGTGCCAGCTCATCATCTGGCAGGGGTGGCTACACCTTC.

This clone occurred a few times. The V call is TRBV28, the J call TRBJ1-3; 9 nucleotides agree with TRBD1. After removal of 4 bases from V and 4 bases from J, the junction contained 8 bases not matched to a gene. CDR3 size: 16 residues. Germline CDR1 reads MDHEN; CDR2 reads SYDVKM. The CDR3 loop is CASSSEQGAMGNTIYF. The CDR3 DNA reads TGTGCCAGCAGTTCCGAACAGGGGGCGATGGGAAACACCATATATTTT.